Included here is one TCR beta chain sequence, with context. The specificity of this receptor is unknown. Base quality data are lacking; no much larger clone is found one base away. The data stem from a study of blood T cells in healthy people across ages (dated by TCRdb to about 2015). For the wider study: In model experiments, roughly one uniquely barcoded TCR beta cDNA molecule per two T cells was captured by template switching. To track age-related changes in TCR beta repertoire diversity, the study relied on deep sequencing normalized with unique cDNA molecular identifiers. The donors were split into four age groups: young (average around 17 years), middle-aged (around 40), aged (about 62) and long-lived (over 80). To avoid experimental bias, donors of different ages were randomly spread across the sequencing lanes. The study analyzed two additional independent replicas of 1 million unique cDNA reads from the same blood draw for two donors, one aged 18 to 30 and one aged 80 or older. What the study reported, not specific to this receptor: Estimates of total diversity based on one million sequenced T cells were considered lower bounds and underestimates. The long-lived group showed more naive CD4+ T cells, fewer expanded clones and increased TCR diversity than the aged group, suggesting age selection. Observed TCR beta diversity correlated strongly with the percentage of naive T cells measured by flow cytometry. As age increased, observed TCR beta diversity per million T cells dropped in a roughly linear way, and a significant reduction was already evident by age 40. Because donor CMV infection status was unknown, age-related changes in expanded clonotypes were potentially confounded. Conclusive comparison of naive and antigen-experienced compartments was prevented by the profiling of bulk unsorted PBMCs.

The donors were roughly 39 Caucasian individuals from Russia, aged roughly 6 to 100 years, who were systemically healthy. Each donor gave 8 to 10 milliliters of peripheral blood, collected into EDTA-treated Vacutainer tubes. PBMCs were isolated by Ficoll-Paque density-gradient centrifugation, with at least 6 million obtained per sample. Total RNA was extracted from PBMCs with Trizol reagent, with at least 6 micrograms obtained per sample. The percentages of naive CD45RAhigh/CD27high T cells were determined by flow cytometry on a PBMC aliquot from every donor. Receptor libraries were prepared by 5' RACE. TCRdb shows the sequencer as Illumina HiSeq 2500. The second PCR ran for roughly 7 to 12 cycles and used a J-beta primer mix along with a sample-barcoded 5' primer. A unique molecular identifier was introduced onto each TCR beta cDNA molecule by a template-switch 5' adaptor carrying 12 random nucleotides. At least 3 million CDR3-containing paired-end reads were obtained from each sample. The Mint cDNA synthesis kit, primed by a TRBC-specific oligonucleotide, was used to synthesize first-strand cDNA from all RNA. Following uracil-DNA glycosylase treatment, a first 18-cycle PCR with universal primers M1SS and BC2_uni_R was performed on all cDNA. In the paper's pipeline: Each sample was normalized by randomly selecting 1 million high-quality reads, each carrying a distinct molecular identifier. Reads sharing molecular identifiers were discarded rather than binned into consensus sequences. CDR3 identification, clonotype clustering and error correction used MiTCR with a Q25 quality threshold and the strictest error-elimination algorithm. A nonparametric unseen species model with Euler transformation was used to estimate lower-bound total TCR beta diversity. TCRdb trimmed the raw reads at Q25, called clones with MiXCR and kept productive beta chains. CDR3 protein sequences are deduplicated, and each keeps its most common genes and DNA. Clone size and V and J calls follow TCRdb, not the original study. The sample table lists about 1,400,000 distinct CDR3 sequences, roughly 60% of them with a count of one. The ten largest account for over 6.5% of the sample.

The CDR3 sequence holds 16 residues, the cysteine and phenylalanine included. The only DNA kept is the CDR3, 48 bases in frame from the first base. V lost 2 bases and J lost 0 bases; the stretch between them is 11 bases long. This TCR came from a man aged 18 to 35 in good health. Sequencing used blood. The sequence is built from TRBV12-3 or TRBV12-4 and TRBJ1-3, with no D gene named confidently. The DNA reads TGTGCCAGCAGTTTAAAGTCGGCAAACTCTGGAAACACCATATATTTT. The resulting protein is CASSLKSANSGNTIYF.